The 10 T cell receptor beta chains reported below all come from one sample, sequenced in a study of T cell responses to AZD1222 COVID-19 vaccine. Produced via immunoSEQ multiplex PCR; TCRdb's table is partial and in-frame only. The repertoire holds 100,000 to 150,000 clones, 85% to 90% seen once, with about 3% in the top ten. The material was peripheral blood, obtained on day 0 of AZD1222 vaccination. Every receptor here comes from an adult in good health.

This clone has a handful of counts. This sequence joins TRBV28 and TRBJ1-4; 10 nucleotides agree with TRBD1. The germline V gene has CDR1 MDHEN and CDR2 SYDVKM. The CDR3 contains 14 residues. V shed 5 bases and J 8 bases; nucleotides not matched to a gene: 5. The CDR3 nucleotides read TGTGCCAGCAGTCGGGACAGGGGAAAAGAAAAACTGTTTTTT. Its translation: CASSRDRGKEKLFF.

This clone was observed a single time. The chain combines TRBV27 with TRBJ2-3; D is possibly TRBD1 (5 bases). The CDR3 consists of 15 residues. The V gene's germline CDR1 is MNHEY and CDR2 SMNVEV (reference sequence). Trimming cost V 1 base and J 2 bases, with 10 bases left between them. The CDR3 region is CASSLWGRPTDTQYF. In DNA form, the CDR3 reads TGTGCCAGCAGTTTATGGGGCAGGCCCACAGATACGCAGTATTTT.

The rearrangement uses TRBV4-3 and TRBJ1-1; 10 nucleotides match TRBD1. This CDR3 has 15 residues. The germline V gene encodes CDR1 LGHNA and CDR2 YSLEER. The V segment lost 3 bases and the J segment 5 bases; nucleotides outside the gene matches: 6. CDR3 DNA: TGCGCCAGCAGCCAGGGGACAGGGGCGCAGACTGAAGCTTTCTTT. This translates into CASSQGTGAQTEAFF.

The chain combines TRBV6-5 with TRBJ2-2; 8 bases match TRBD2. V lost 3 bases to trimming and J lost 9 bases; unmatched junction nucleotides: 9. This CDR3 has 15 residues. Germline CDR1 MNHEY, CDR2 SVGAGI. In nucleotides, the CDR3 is TGTGCCAGCAGTTATTATTCCCGGGGGGGCAGGGAGCTGTTTTTT. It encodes CASSYYSRGGRELFF.

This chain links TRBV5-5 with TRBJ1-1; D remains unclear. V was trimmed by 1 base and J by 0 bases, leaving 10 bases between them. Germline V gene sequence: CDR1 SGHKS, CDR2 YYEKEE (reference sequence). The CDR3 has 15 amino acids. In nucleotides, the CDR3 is TGTGCCAGCAGCTTGCTCCGGGGATTGAACACTGAAGCTTTCTTT. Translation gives CASSLLRGLNTEAFF. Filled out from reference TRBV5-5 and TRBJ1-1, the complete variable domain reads DAGVTQSPTHLIKTRGQQVTLRCSPISGHKSVSWYQQVLGQGPQFIFQYYEKEERGRGNFPDRFSARQFPNYSSELNVNALLLGDSALYLCASSLLRGLNTEAFFGQGTRLTVV.

CDR3 region: CASSYRQNTEAFF. For the CDR3, the DNA is TGTGCCAGCAGTTACCGTCAGAACACTGAAGCTTTCTTT. The chain is built from TRBV6-5 and TRBJ1-1; D is unclear. The CDR3 contains 13 residues. V was cut by 2 bases and J by 1 base, with 5 bases left in between. Germline CDR1 is MNHEY and CDR2 is SVGAGI.

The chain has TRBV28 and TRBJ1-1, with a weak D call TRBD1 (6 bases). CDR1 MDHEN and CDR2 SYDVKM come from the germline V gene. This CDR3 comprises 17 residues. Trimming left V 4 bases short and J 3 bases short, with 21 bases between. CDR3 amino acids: CASSSRVGGGPDTEAFF. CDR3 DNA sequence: TGTGCCAGCAGTTCAAGAGTGGGGGGCGGGCCTGACACTGAAGCTTTCTTT.

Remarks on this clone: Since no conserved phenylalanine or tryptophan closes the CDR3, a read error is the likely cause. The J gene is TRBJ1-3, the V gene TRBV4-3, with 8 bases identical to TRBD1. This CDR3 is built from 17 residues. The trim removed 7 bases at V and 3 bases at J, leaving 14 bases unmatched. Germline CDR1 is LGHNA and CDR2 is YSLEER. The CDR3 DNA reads TGCGCCAGCAACCCCAGACCAGGGGGCCTGGGTGGAAACACCATATATCTT. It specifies CASNPRPGGLGGNTIYL.

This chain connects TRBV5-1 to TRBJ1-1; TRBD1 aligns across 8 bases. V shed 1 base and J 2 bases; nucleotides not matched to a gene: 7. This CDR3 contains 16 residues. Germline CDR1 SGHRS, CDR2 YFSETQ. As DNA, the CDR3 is TGCGCCAGCAGCTTGCAGGGGGCGGGGGCCAACACTGAAGCTTTCTTT. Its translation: CASSLQGAGANTEAFF.

CDR3 region: CASNARGLNEQFF. As DNA, the CDR3 is TGTGCCAGCAATGCCAGGGGTCTCAATGAGCAGTTCTTC. The chain has TRBV6-5 and TRBJ2-1; possible D gene TRBD1, 6 bases. The CDR3 runs to 13 residues. Germline V gene lookup returns CDR1 MNHEY and CDR2 SVGAGI. Trimming removed 7 bases from V and 6 bases from J, with 13 bases in between.